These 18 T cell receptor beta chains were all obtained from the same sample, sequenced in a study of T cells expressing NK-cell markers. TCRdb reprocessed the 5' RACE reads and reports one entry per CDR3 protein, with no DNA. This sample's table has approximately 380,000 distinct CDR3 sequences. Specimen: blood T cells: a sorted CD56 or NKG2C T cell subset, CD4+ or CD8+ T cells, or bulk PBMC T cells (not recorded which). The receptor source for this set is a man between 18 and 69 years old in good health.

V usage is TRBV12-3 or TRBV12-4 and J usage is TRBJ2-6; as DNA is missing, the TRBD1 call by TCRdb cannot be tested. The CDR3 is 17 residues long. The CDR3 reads CASSFRGRPPGANVLTF.

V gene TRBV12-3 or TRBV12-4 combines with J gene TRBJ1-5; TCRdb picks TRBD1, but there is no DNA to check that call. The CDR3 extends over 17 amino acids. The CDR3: CASSRRQGVSGNQPQHF.

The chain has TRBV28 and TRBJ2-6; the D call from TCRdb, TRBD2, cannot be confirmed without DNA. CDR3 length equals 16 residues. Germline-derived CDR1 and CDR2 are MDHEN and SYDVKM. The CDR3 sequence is CASSSPGLSGANVLTF.

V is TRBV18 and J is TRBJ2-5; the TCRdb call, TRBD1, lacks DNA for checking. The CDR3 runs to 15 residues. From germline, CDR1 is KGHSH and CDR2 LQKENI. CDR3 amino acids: CASSPRNVPQETQYF.

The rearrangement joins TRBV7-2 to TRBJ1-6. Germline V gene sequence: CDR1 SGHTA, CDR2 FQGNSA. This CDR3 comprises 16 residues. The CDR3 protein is CASSRKTGPSDSPLHF.

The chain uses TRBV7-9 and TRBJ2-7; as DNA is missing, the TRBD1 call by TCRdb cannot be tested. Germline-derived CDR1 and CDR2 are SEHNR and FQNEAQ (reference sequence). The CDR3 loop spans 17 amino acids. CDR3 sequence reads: CASSSLRIKRQINEQYF.

CDR3: CASSDAGGPGNIQYF. This sequence joins TRBV28 and TRBJ2-4; lacking DNA, the TRBD2 call made by TCRdb goes unchecked. Germline-derived CDR1 and CDR2 are MDHEN and SYDVKM. The CDR3 totals 15 residues.

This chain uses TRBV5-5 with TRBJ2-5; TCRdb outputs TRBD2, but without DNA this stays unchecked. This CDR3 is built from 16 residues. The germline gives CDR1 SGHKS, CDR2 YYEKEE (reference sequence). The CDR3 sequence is CASSPGLAGGQETQYF.

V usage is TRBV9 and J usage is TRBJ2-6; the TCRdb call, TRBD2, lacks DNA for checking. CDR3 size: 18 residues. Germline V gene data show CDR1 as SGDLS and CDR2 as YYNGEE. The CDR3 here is CASSGLAGDLSGANVLTF.

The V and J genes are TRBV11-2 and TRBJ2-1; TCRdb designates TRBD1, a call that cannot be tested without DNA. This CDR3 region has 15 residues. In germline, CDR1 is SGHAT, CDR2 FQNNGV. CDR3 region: CASSKRRTEVNEQFF.

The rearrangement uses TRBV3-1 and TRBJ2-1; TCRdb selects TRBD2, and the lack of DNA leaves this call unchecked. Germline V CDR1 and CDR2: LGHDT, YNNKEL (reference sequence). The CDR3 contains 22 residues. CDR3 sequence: CASSHLRPPGLAGASSYNEQFF.

CDR3 sequence: CASSKESTGLSGANVLTF. The chain employs TRBV21-1 and TRBJ2-6; absent DNA, TCRdb's TRBD1 call cannot be checked. TRBV21-1 corresponds to a pseudogene. The CDR3 is made up of 18 amino acids.

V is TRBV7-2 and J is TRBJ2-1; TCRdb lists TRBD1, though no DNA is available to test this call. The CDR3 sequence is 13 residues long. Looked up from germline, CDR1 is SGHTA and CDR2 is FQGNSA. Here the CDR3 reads CASTSPTYNEQFF.

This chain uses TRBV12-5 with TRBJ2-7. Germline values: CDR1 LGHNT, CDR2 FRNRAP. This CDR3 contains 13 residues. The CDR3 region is CASGLGVENEQYF.

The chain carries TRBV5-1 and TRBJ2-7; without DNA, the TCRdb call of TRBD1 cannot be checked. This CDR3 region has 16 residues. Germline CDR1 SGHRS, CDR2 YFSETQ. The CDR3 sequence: CASSLGPGRISYEQYF.

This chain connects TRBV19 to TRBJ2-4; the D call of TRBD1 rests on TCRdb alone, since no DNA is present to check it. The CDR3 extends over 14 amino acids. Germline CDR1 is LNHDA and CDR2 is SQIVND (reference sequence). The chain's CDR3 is CASRDTEAKNIQYF.

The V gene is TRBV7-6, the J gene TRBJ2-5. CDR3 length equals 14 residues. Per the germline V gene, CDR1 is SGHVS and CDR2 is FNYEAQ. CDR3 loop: CASSFQLIQETQYF.

This chain's CDR3 is CASSERGRDRNEQFF. The rearrangement uses TRBV6-1 and TRBJ2-1. The germline CDR1 and CDR2 sequences are MNHNS and SASEGT. The CDR3 runs to 15 residues.